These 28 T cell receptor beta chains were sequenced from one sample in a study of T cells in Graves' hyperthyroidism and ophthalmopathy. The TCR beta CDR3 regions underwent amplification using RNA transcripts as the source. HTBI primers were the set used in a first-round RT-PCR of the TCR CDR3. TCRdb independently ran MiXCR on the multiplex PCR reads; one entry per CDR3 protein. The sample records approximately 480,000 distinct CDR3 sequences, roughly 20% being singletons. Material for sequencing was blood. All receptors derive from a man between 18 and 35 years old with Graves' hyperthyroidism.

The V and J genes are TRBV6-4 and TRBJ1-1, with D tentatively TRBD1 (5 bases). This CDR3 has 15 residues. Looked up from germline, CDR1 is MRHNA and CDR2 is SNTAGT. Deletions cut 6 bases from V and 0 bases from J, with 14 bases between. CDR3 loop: CASRRSGGVNTEAFF. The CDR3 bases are TGTGCCAGCAGGAGGTCCGGGGGGGTGAACACTGAAGCTTTCTTT.

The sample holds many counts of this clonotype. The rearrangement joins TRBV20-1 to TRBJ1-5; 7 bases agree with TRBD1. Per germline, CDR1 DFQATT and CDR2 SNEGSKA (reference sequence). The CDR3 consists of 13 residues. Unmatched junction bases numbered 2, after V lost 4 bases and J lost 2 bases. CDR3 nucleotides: TGCAGTGCTACCACAGGGGGCAATCAGCCCCAGCATTTT. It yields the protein CSATTGGNQPQHF.

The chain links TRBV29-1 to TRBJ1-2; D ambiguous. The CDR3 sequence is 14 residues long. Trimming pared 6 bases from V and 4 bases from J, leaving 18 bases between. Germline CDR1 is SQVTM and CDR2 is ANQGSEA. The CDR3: CSVDSGRWGYGYTF. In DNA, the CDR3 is TGCAGCGTCGATTCTGGGAGATGGGGCTATGGCTACACCTTC.

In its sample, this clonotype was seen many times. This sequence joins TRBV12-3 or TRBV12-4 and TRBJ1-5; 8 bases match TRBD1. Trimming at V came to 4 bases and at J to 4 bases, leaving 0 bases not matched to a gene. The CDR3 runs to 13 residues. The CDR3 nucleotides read TGTGCCAGCAGTTGGACAGGGAATCAGCCCCAGCATTTT. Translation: CASSWTGNQPQHF.

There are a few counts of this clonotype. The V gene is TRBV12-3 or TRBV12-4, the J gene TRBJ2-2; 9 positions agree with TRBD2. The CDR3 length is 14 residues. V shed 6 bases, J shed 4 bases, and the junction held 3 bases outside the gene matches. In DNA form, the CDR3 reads TGTGCCAGCAGGGTTAGCGGGAGCACCGGGGAGCTGTTTTTT. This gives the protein CASRVSGSTGELFF.

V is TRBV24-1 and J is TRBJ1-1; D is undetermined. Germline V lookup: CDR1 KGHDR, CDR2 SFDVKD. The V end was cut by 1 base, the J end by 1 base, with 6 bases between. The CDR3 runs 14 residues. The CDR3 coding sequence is TGTGCCACCAGTGATTTTTCGGAGAACACTGAAGCTTTCTTT. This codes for CATSDFSENTEAFF.

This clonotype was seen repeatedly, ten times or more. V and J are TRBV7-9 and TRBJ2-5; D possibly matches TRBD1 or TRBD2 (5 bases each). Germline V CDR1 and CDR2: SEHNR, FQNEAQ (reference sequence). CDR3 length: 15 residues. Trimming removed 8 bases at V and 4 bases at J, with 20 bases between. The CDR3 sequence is CASDAGTAIVETQYF. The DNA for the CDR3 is TGTGCCAGCGATGCCGGGACGGCGATTGTAGAGACCCAGTACTTC.

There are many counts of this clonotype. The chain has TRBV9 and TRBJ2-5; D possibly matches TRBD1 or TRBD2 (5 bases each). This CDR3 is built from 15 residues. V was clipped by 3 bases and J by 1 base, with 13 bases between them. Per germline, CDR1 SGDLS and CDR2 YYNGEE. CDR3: CASSAGTDVQETQYF. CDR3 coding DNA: TGTGCCAGCAGCGCTGGGACCGACGTCCAAGAGACCCAGTACTTC.

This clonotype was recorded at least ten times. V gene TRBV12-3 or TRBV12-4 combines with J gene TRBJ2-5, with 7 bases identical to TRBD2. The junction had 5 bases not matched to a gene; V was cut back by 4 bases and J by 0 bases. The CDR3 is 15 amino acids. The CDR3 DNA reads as TGTGCCAGCAGTTGGGAGCGGGGAGACCAAGAGACCCAGTACTTC. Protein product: CASSWERGDQETQYF.

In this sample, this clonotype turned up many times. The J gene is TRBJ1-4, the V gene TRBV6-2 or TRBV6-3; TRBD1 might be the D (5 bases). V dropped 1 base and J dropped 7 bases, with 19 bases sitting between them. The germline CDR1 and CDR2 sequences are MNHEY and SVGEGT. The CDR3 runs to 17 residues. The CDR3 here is CASSYLAGRGAGEKLFF. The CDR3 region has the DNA TGTGCCAGCAGTTACTTAGCCGGCCGGGGCGCCGGTGAAAAACTGTTTTTT.

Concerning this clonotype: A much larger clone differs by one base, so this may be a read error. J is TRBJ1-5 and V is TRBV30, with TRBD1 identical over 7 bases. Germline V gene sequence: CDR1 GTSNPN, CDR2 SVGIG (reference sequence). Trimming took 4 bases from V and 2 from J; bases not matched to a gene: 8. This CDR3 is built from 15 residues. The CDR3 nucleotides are TGTGCCTGGACTTCACAGGGGCTAGGCAATCAGCCCCAGCATTTT. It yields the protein CAWTSQGLGNQPQHF.

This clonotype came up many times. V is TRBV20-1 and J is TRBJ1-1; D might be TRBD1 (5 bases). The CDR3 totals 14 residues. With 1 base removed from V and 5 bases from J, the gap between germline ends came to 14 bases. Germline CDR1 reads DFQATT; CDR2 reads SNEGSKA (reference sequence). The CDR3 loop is CSARGGGSRTEAFF. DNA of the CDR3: TGCAGTGCTAGAGGGGGGGGGTCCCGGACTGAAGCTTTCTTT.

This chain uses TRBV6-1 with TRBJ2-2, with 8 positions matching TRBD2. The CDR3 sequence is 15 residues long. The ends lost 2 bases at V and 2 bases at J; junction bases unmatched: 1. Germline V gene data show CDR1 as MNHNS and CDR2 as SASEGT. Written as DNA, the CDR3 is TGTGCCAGCAGTGAACTAGCGGGTAACACCGGGGAGCTGTTTTTT. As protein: CASSELAGNTGELFF.

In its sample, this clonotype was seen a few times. This chain's CDR3 is CASSFFDRDEQYF. DNA of the CDR3: TGTGCCAGCAGTTTCTTCGACAGGGACGAGCAGTACTTC. The genes are TRBV27 and TRBJ2-7; 7 bases map to TRBD1. Germline CDR1 and CDR2: MNHEY and SMNVEV (reference sequence). The trim removed 3 bases at V and 5 bases at J, leaving 4 bases unmatched. The CDR3 length is 13 residues.

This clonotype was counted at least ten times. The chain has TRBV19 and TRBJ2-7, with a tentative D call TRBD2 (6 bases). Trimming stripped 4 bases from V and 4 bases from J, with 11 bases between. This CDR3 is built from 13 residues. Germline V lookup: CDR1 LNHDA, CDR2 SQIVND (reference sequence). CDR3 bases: TGTGCCAGTAGTAACCGACGGGGGTACGAGCAGTACTTC. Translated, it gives CASSNRRGYEQYF. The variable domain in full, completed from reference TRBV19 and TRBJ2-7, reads DGGITQSPKYLFRKEGQNVTLSCEQNLNHDAMYWYRQDPGQGLRLIYYSQIVNDFQKGDIAEGYSVSREKKESFPLTVTSAQKNPTAFYLCASSNRRGYEQYFGPGTRLTVT.

The CDR3 region is CASSLYGRTGVNQPQHF. CDR3 bases: TGTGCCAGCAGTTTATATGGTCGGACAGGGGTTAATCAGCCCCAGCATTTT. V usage is TRBV28 and J usage is TRBJ1-5; 9 nucleotides line up with TRBD1. V was pared by 1 base and J by 4 bases, with 8 bases of the junction left unmatched. Germline V lookup: CDR1 MDHEN, CDR2 SYDVKM. This CDR3 is built from 17 residues. The full variable domain, completed using reference TRBV28 and TRBJ1-5, is DVKVTQSSRYLVKRTGEKVFLECVQDMDHENMFWYRQDPGLGLRLIYFSYDVKMKEKGDIPEGYSVSREKKERFSLILESASTNQTSMYLCASSLYGRTGVNQPQHFGDGTRLSIL.

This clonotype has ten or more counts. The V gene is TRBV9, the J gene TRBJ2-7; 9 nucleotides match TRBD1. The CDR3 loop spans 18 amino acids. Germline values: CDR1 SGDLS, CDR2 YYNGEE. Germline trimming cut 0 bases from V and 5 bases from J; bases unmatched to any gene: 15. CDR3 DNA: TGTGCCAGCAGCGTAGAGGGCGCCGGGGGACAGGGTGGCCACGAGCAGTACTTC. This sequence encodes CASSVEGAGGQGGHEQYF.

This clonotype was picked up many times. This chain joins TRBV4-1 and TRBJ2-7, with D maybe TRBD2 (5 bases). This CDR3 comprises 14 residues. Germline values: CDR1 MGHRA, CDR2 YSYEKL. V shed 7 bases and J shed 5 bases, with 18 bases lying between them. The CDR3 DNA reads TGCGCCAGCACCCTGGCACCGGGGTTCGACGAGCAGTACTTC. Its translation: CASTLAPGFDEQYF.

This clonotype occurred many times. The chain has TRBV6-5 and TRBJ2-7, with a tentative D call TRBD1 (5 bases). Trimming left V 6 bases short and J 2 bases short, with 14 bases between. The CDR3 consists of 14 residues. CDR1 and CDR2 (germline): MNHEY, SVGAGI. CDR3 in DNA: TGTGCCAGCAGATCAACAGGTGCACCCTACGAGCAGTACTTC. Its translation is CASRSTGAPYEQYF.

The CDR3 nucleotides read TGTGCCAGCAGCTTAGCCCGTGACAGGGGGCTCACAGATACGCAGTATTTT. Protein sequence: CASSLARDRGLTDTQYF. The chain employs TRBV11-1 and TRBJ2-3, with TRBD1 matching over 10 bases. CDR3 length equals 17 residues. Germline V gene lookup returns CDR1 SGHAT and CDR2 FQDESV (reference sequence). The V and J ends lost 0 bases and 2 bases, in that order; junction bases with no gene match: 5.

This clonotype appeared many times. This chain's CDR3 is CAAGARDPFLYEQYF. The CDR3 DNA follows: TGTGCTGCGGGGGCCCGGGACCCCTTTCTCTACGAGCAGTACTTC. The chain is built from TRBV12-5 and TRBJ2-7; perhaps TRBD2 as D (7 bases). V lost 11 bases and J lost 3, with 23 bases in between. The length of the CDR3 is 15 residues. Germline-derived CDR1 and CDR2 are LGHNT and FRNRAP.

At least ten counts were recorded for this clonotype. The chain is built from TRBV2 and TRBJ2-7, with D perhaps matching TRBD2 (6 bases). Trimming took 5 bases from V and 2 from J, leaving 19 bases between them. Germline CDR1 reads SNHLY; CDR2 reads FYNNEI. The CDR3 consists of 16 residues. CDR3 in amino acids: CASSQDRPGVAYEQYF. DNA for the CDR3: TGTGCCAGCAGTCAGGACCGACCGGGGGTCGCCTACGAGCAGTACTTC.

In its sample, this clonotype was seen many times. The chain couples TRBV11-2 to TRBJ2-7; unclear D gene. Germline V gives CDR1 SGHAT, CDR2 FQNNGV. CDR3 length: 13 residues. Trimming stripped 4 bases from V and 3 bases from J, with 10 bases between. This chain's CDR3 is CASSSPGYYEQYF. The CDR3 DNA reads TGTGCCAGCAGCTCTCCCGGGTACTACGAGCAGTACTTC.

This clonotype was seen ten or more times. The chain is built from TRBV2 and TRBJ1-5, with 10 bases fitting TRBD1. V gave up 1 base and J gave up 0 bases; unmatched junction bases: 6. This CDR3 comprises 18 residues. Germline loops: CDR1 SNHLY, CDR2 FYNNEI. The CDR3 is CASSEEGTGALSNQPQHF. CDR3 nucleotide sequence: TGTGCCAGCAGTGAAGAGGGGACAGGGGCCCTTAGCAATCAGCCCCAGCATTTT.

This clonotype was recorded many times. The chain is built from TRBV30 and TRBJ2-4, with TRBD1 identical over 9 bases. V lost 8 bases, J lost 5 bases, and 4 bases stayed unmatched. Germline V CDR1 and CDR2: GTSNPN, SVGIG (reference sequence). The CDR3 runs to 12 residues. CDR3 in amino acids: CAQDRGENIQYF. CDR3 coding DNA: TGTGCCCAGGACAGGGGCGAAAACATTCAGTACTTC.

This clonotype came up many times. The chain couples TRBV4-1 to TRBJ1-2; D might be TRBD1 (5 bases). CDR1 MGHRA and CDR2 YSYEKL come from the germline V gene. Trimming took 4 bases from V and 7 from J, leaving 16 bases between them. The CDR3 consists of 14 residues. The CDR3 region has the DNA TGCGCCAGCAGCCCCCGGGACGGACGGTCTGGCTACACCTTC. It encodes CASSPRDGRSGYTF.

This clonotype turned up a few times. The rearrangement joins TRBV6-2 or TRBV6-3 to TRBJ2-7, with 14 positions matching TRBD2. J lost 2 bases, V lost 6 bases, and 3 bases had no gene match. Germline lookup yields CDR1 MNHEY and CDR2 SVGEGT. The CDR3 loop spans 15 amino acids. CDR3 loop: CASRPTSGRAYEQYF. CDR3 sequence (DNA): TGTGCCAGCAGACCGACTAGCGGGAGGGCCTACGAGCAGTACTTC.

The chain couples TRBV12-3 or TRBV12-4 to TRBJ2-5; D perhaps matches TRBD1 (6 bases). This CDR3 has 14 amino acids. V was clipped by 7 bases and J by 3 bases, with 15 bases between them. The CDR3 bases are TGTGCCAGCATGGGAAGGGGGAAAGAAGAGACCCAGTACTTC. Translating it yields CASMGRGKEETQYF.